These 3 T cell receptor beta chains share one sample of origin, sequenced in a study of shared clonotypes between healthy human individuals. Naive CD8 cells lacked CD45RO, underwent positive selection for CCR7 and left out terminally differentiated effector memory CD45RA+ cells. The protocol was immunoSEQ multiplex PCR, while the TCRdb copy is restricted to in-frame clones and leaves out a portion. This sample yields 800,000 to 950,000 clones, of which roughly 96% are seen a single time; about 0.22% belongs to the top ten. The sequencing input was naive CD8+ T cells sorted from blood. The source of these receptors is a man aged 30-40 years in good health.

This sequence joins TRBV7-9 and TRBJ2-2, with D perhaps TRBD1 or TRBD2 (5 bases each). Per germline, CDR1 SEHNR and CDR2 FQNEAQ (reference sequence). Trimming removed 5 bases at V and 3 bases at J, with 25 bases between. The CDR3 has 19 residues. The CDR3 region is CASSALTGTHGMDTGELFF. The CDR3 region has the DNA TGTGCCAGCAGCGCCTTAACCGGGACCCACGGCATGGACACCGGGGAGCTGTTTTTT.

V is TRBV7-6 and J is TRBJ2-1; a possible D gene is TRBD2 (5 bases). Trimming removed 5 bases from V and 5 bases from J, with 25 bases in between. There are 18 residues in the CDR3. Germline V lookup: CDR1 SGHVS, CDR2 FNYEAQ. CDR3 bases: TGTGCCAGCAGCCCGAGGGATACCGGACCCCCAATAAACAATGAGCAGTTCTTC. This sequence encodes CASSPRDTGPPINNEQFF.

The chain has TRBV11-3 and TRBJ2-7, with TRBD2 matching over 9 bases. Germline values: CDR1 SGHNT, CDR2 YENEEA. The CDR3 runs to 15 residues. Trimming took 4 bases from V and 4 from J; bases not matched to a gene: 8. CDR3 region: CASSSPDSGRYEQYF. The CDR3 region has the DNA TGTGCCAGCAGCTCACCTGATAGCGGGAGATACGAGCAGTACTTC.